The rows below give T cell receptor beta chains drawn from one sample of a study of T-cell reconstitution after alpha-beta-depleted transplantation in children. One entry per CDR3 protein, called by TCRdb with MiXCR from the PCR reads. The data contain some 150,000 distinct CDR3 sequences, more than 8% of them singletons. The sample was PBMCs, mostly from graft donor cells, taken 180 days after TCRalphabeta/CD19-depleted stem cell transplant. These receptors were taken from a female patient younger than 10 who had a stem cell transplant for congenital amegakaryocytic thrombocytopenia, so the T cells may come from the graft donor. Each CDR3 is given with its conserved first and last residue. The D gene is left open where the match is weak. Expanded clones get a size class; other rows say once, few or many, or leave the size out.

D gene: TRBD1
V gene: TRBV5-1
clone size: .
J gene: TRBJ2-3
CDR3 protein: CASSLSRGQDTQYF
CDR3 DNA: TGCGCCAGCAGCTTGTCTAGGGGGCAAGATACGCAGTATTTT

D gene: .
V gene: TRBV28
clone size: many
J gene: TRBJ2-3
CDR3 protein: CASANRGGPDTQYF
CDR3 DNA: TGTGCCAGCGCAAACAGGGGGGGGCCAGATACGCAGTATTTT

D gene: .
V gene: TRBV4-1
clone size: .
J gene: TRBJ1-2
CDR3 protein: CASSKGEANYGYTF
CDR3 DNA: TGCGCCAGCAGCAAGGGGGAAGCTAACTATGGCTACACCTTC

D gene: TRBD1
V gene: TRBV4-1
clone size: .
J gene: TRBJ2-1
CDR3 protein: CASSQFRRDRGHNEQFF
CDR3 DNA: TGCGCCAGCAGCCAATTTCGCCGGGACAGGGGCCACAATGAGCAGTTCTTC

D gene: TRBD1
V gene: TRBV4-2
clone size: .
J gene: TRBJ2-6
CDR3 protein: CASSQALGQLDNSGANVLTF
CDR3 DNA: TGTGCCAGCAGCCAGGCCCTGGGACAGCTCGATAACTCTGGGGCCAACGTCCTGACTTTC

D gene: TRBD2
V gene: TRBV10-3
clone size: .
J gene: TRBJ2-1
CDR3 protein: CAVSPSGGYNEQFF
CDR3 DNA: TGTGCCGTCAGTCCTAGCGGGGGGTACAATGAGCAGTTCTTC

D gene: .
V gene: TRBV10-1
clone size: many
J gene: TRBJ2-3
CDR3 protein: CASSDLNRDTQYF
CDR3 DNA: TGCGCCAGCAGTGATCTTAACCGAGATACGCAGTATTTT

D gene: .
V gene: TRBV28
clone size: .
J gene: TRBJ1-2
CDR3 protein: CASSLYDRLLGYGYTF
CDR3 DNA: TGTGCCAGCAGCCTCTACGACCGGTTATTGGGCTATGGCTACACCTTC

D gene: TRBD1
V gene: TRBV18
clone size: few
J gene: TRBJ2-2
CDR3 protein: CASTWTGINTGELFF
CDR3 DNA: TGTGCCAGCACCTGGACAGGGATAAACACCGGGGAGCTGTTTTTT

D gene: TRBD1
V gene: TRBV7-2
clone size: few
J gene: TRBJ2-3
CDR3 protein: CASSLRRDRVTDTQYF
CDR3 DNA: TGTGCCAGCAGCTTACGCAGGGACAGGGTCACAGATACGCAGTATTTT

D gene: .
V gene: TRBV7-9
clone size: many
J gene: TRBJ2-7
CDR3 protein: CASSLAGSGRDEQYF
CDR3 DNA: TGTGCCAGCAGCTTAGCTGGCAGCGGACGGGACGAGCAGTACTTC

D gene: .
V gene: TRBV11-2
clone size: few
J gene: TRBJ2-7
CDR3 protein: CASSSASGGYEQYF
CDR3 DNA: TGTGCCAGCAGCTCGGCCTCCGGAGGGTACGAGCAGTACTTC

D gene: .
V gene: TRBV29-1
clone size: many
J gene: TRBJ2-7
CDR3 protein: CSVEAQSGQYF
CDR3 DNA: TGCAGCGTTGAGGCCCAGTCGGGGCAGTACTTC

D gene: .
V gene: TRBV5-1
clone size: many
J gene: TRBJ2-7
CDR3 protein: CASSLEGEQYF
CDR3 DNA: TGCGCCAGCAGCTTGGAGGGCGAGCAGTACTTC

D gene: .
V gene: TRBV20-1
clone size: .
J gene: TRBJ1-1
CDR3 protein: CSARETRVLDTEAFF
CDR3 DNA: TGCAGTGCTAGAGAGACCAGGGTCTTGGACACTGAAGCTTTCTTT

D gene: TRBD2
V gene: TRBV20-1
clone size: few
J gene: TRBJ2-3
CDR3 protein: CSARVAGVTDTQYF
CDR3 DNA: TGCAGTGCTAGAGTGGCGGGAGTTACAGATACGCAGTATTTT

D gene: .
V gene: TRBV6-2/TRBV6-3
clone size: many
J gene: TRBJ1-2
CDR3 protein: CASSYSGDKVNYGYTF
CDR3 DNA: TGTGCCAGCAGTTACTCGGGGGACAAGGTCAACTATGGCTACACCTTC